The clone carrying this T cell receptor (beta chain) has a handful of counts. Its antigen is not identified. The sample originates from a study of STAT5B mutations in CD4+ large granular lymphocyte leukemia. Study in general: Among healthy controls, a particular HLA allele went with more CDR3 'QG' motifs.

TCRdb's copy holds only in-frame clones and misses some; the assay was immunoSEQ multiplex PCR. The sample lists 31,000 or so clones, approximately 74% occurring once. Controls came from buffy coats of healthy blood donors. Germline assignment: CDR1 MDHEN and CDR2 SYDVKM. The CDR3 runs to 14 residues. V lost 1 base, J lost 5 bases, and 10 bases lay in between. Broader study findings: Without HLA matching, higher CD4+ than CD8+ T-LGLL clonality could reflect small sample size. Top patient clones used TRBV06 genes more often: 8/27 versus 2/35 in controls.

The sequenced sample was CD4+ T cells from blood buffy coats. The clonotype originates from a human donor in good health. The V call is TRBV28, the J call TRBJ2-3; D not resolved. The CDR3 nucleotides read TGTGCCAGCAGTTTATCTAGAGTGCAAGATACGCAGTATTTT. Its protein product is CASSLSRVQDTQYF.